Below, 9 T cell receptor beta chains from the same sample are listed, as sequenced in a study of T cell responses to AZD1222 COVID-19 vaccine. This table comes from immunoSEQ multiplex PCR, and its TCRdb copy is limited to in-frame clones, with some not included. The table lists about 45,000 clones, 80% of them singletons, with approximately 21% in the top ten. The sequencing here drew on peripheral blood, taken 28 days after the second dose of the MenACWY control vaccine. The receptors shown here come from an adult who received the MenACWY meningococcal vaccine as a control.

The chain couples TRBV12-3 or TRBV12-4 to TRBJ1-5; TRBD1 might be the D (5 bases). The CDR3 has 13 amino acids. V shed 6 bases and J shed 7 bases, with 13 bases lying between them. CDR3: CASSPGFQQPQHF. Here the CDR3 DNA reads TGTGCCAGCAGCCCAGGGTTTCAACAGCCCCAGCATTTT.

The rearrangement joins TRBV12-3 or TRBV12-4 to TRBJ2-3; D remains unclear. This CDR3 spans 13 amino acids. With 3 bases removed from V and 6 bases from J, the gap between germline ends came to 10 bases. The CDR3, as DNA: TGTGCCAGCAGTTTCAGGCGACGGGATACGCAGTATTTT. It codes for CASSFRRRDTQYF.

This sequence joins TRBV5-6 and TRBJ1-1, with TRBD1 as a possible D gene (6 bases). Germline V gives CDR1 SGHDT, CDR2 YYEEEE. The CDR3 spans 15 residues. Trimming took off 4 bases at V and 0 bases at J, with 13 bases between the two ends. The CDR3 loop reads CASSGETGVNTEAFF. The CDR3 nucleotides are TGTGCCAGCAGCGGGGAGACAGGAGTGAACACTGAAGCTTTCTTT.

This chain joins TRBV6-5 and TRBJ2-3, with D hard to call. From germline, CDR1 is MNHEY and CDR2 SVGAGI. The CDR3 is 14 amino acids. V was cut by 7 bases and J by 4 bases, with 15 bases left in between. Written as DNA, the CDR3 is TGTGCCAGCACCCCCACGTGGGTCCCAGATACGCAGTATTTT. Its protein product is CASTPTWVPDTQYF.

V usage is TRBV5-4 and J usage is TRBJ1-2; D not certain. CDR3 length: 14 residues. The V gene's germline CDR1 is SGHNT and CDR2 YYREEE (reference sequence). Trimming pared 0 bases from V and 4 bases from J, leaving 10 bases between. The CDR3 DNA follows: TGTGCCAGCAGCTTGGCAGGAGGAGGCTATGGCTACACCTTC. This encodes CASSLAGGGYGYTF.

The chain employs TRBV18 and TRBJ2-7; unclear D gene. Germline CDR1 KGHSH, CDR2 LQKENI. The CDR3 covers 15 residues. Trimming shortened V by 3 bases and J by 6 bases, and 18 bases separated the two germline ends. The CDR3 sequence is CASSPRTARSGEQYF. For the CDR3, the DNA is TGTGCCAGCTCACCGCGGACGGCTCGTTCGGGCGAGCAGTACTTC.

The genes are TRBV2 and TRBJ2-5; the D call may be TRBD1 or TRBD2 (5 bases each). The CDR3 is made up of 16 amino acids. The V end lost 6 bases, the J end lost 3 bases, and 20 bases lay between the germline ends. Looked up from germline, CDR1 is SNHLY and CDR2 is FYNNEI. CDR3 sequence reads: CASRSRLRGVKETQYF. CDR3 sequence (DNA): TGTGCCAGCAGGTCTCGCCTTAGGGGAGTCAAAGAGACCCAGTACTTC.

This clone showed up just a few times. The chain is built from TRBV12-3 or TRBV12-4 and TRBJ1-4; D remains ambiguous. The CDR3 consists of 13 residues. Trimming removed 6 bases from V and 3 bases from J, with 8 bases in between. The CDR3 sequence is CASRGQANEKLFF. CDR3 sequence (DNA): TGTGCCAGCAGAGGTCAGGCTAATGAAAAACTGTTTTTT.

The chain joins TRBV19 to TRBJ1-1; 7 nucleotides align to TRBD1. J was trimmed by 6 bases and V by 1 base; bases with no gene match: 8. The CDR3 spans 15 residues. Germline V gene data show CDR1 as LNHDA and CDR2 as SQIVND (reference sequence). The CDR3 protein is CASSIVATGTAEAFF. In DNA form, the CDR3 reads TGTGCCAGTAGTATAGTGGCGACAGGGACGGCTGAAGCTTTCTTT.